This T cell receptor (beta chain) was retrieved from a study of blood T cell repertoires in COVID-19. Enrolment of Seattle patients took place during active infection, and they were followed longitudinally. Clones were read by immunoSEQ multiplex PCR, and TCRdb kept only the in-frame ones, dropping some. This table has around 340,000 clones, roughly 87% appearing once. The sequence was obtained from a woman in her sixties or seventies with COVID-19, enrolled during active disease. Sample: peripheral blood.

The CDR3 nucleotides are TGTGCCAGCAGCTCCCGGGGGGGAACGAACACTGAAGCTTTCTTT. Protein: CASSSRGGTNTEAFF. This rearrangement joins TRBV5-6 to TRBJ1-1; weak D call: TRBD1 (5 bases). Germline CDR1 is SGHDT and CDR2 is YYEEEE. V lost 3 bases to trimming and J lost 1 base, with 13 bases between them. The CDR3 runs to 15 residues. Together with reference TRBV5-6 and TRBJ1-1, the CDR3 gives the full variable domain: DAGVTQSPTHLIKTRGQQVTLRCSPKSGHDTVSWYQQALGQGPQFIFQYYEEEERQRGNFPDRFSGHQFPNYSSELNVNALLLGDSALYLCASSSRGGTNTEAFFGQGTRLTVV.